This passage covers 7 T cell receptor beta chains from one sample sequenced in a study of shared clonotypes between healthy human individuals. TCRdb keeps only in-frame clones here, not all; method: immunoSEQ multiplex PCR. The profile shows over 1.4 million clones, around 97% of them singletons. Sample: naive CD4+ T cells sorted from blood. The subset: CD45RA+ positively selected. These receptors came from a young man in good health.

The chain combines TRBV27 with TRBJ1-2; tentative D call: TRBD1 (6 bases). V was shortened by 3 bases and J by 4 bases, with 24 bases between the two germline ends. This CDR3 is 18 amino acids long. Germline lookup yields CDR1 MNHEY and CDR2 SMNVEV (reference sequence). The CDR3 nucleotides are TGTGCCAGCAGTTTGTCCGGAGGGGGGAAGGTACATCCCTATGGCTACACCTTC. Protein sequence: CASSLSGGGKVHPYGYTF.

The chain joins TRBV7-2 to TRBJ2-1; 7 bases are a match to TRBD2. The CDR3 covers 15 residues. V lost 6 bases to trimming and J lost 0 bases; unmatched junction nucleotides: 5. CDR1 and CDR2 (germline): SGHTA, FQGNSA. CDR3 protein: CASSLAVSSYNEQFF. CDR3 in DNA: TGTGCCAGCAGTCTAGCGGTTAGCTCCTACAATGAGCAGTTCTTC.

J is TRBJ1-4 and V is TRBV7-9; D not resolved. The CDR3 extends over 11 amino acids. The V gene's germline CDR1 is SEHNR and CDR2 FQNEAQ (reference sequence). The V gene lost 5 bases and the J gene lost 5 bases, with 3 bases spanning the gap. The CDR3 sequence is CASSQNEKLFF. The CDR3 coding sequence is TGTGCCAGCAGCCAGAATGAAAAACTGTTTTTT.

V usage is TRBV2 and J usage is TRBJ2-7, with 7 bases that match TRBD2. This CDR3 contains 14 residues. Losses at the gene ends were 1 base for V and 2 bases for J; bases not matched to a gene: 2. Germline CDR1 and CDR2: SNHLY and FYNNEI. CDR3: CASSEVGGTYEQYF. The CDR3 DNA reads as TGTGCCAGCAGTGAAGTGGGAGGGACCTACGAGCAGTACTTC.

The rearrangement links TRBV18 to TRBJ1-3; D is ambiguous. Germline assignment: CDR1 KGHSH and CDR2 LQKENI. V was cut by 1 base and J by 2 bases, with 12 bases left in between. This CDR3 contains 16 residues. CDR3 sequence (DNA): TGTGCCAGCTCACCACACCTGGATCAGGCTGGAAACACCATATATTTT. Its translation is CASSPHLDQAGNTIYF.

The V gene is TRBV9, the J gene TRBJ2-7; 7 nucleotides match TRBD2. Germline V gene data show CDR1 as SGDLS and CDR2 as YYNGEE. The ends lost 0 bases at V and 5 bases at J; junction bases unmatched: 8. The length of the CDR3 is 15 residues. The CDR3 DNA reads as TGTGCCAGCAGCGTAGCGGCGGGAGTAGGCAACGAGCAGTACTTC. It translates to CASSVAAGVGNEQYF.

In this sample, this clone turned up once. The CDR3 DNA reads as TGCGCCAGCAGCCAAGAGAGGCGTAGCGGGAGGGCCGGAGCAGATACGCAGTATTTT. Translating it yields CASSQERRSGRAGADTQYF. The chain employs TRBV4-3 and TRBJ2-3; TRBD2 matches at 11 bases. Germline CDR1 reads LGHNA; CDR2 reads YSLEER. The V segment lost 0 bases and the J segment 4 bases; nucleotides outside the gene matches: 12. The CDR3 is 19 residues long.